This T cell receptor beta chain comes out of a study of cytomegalovirus exposure and HLA in healthy donors. Primers included in the PCR were 60 Vbeta and 13 Jbeta primers. Clones were read by immunoSEQ multiplex PCR, and TCRdb kept only the in-frame ones, dropping some. This table holds 150,000 to 200,000 clones, around 83% found once. Study-wide points: Later on, an analysis found that several of the most significant clusters appeared to be linked to common viral pathogens, which included parvovirus B19. In an earlier analysis, in roughly 600 donors, most V segments appeared productive either ~90% or ~30% of the time. Indistinguishable V segments such as TRBV6-2 and TRBV6-3 were excluded.

Germline V CDR1 and CDR2: SQVTM, ANQGSEA. The CDR3 spans 15 residues. J lost 14 bases, V lost 0 bases, and 14 bases had no gene match. For this clone: Antigen: not known.

This clonotype was obtained from a man aged 50 to 59 in good health and CMV-seropositive. Specimen: PBMCs. V gene TRBV29-1 combines with J gene TRBJ2-1, with 9 positions matching TRBD2. The CDR3 region is CSVEDGGGGAQREFF. CDR3 DNA: TGCAGCGTTGAAGATGGGGGCGGGGGGGCTCAACGCGAGTTCTTC.